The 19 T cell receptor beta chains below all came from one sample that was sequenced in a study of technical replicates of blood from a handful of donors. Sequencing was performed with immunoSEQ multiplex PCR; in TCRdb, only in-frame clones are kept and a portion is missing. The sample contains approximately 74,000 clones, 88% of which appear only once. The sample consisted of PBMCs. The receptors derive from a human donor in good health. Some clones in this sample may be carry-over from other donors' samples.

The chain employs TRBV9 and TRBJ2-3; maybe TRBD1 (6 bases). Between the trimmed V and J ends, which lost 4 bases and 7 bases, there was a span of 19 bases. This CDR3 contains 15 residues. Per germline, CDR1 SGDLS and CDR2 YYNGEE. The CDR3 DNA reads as TGTGCCAGCAGCAAAGAGGGGGACCCGCCAAATACGCAGTATTTT. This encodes CASSKEGDPPNTQYF.

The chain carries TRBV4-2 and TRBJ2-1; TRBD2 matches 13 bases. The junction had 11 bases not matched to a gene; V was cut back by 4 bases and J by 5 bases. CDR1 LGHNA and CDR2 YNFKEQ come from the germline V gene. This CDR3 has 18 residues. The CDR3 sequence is CASSRGTSGALSDNEQFF. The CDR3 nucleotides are TGTGCCAGCAGCCGGGGGACTAGCGGGGCTTTGAGTGACAATGAGCAGTTCTTC.

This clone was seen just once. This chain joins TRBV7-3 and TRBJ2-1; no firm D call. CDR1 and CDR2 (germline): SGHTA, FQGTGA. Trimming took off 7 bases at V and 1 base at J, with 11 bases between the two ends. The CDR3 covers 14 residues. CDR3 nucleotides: TGTGCCAGCACCCCCTCCTCTTCCTACAATGAGCAGTTCTTC. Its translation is CASTPSSSYNEQFF.

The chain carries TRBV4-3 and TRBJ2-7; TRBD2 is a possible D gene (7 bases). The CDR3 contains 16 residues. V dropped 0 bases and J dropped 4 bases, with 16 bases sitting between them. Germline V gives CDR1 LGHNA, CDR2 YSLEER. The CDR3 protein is CASSQDLVGGGYEQYF. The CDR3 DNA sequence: TGCGCCAGCAGCCAAGATCTCGTAGGGGGGGGATACGAGCAGTACTTC.

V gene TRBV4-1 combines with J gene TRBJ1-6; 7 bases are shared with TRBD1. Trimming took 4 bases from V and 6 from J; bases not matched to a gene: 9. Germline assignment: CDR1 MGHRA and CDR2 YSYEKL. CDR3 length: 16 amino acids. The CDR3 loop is CASSPSQGVSNSPLHF. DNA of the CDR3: TGCGCCAGCAGCCCATCCCAGGGGGTATCTAATTCACCCCTCCACTTT.

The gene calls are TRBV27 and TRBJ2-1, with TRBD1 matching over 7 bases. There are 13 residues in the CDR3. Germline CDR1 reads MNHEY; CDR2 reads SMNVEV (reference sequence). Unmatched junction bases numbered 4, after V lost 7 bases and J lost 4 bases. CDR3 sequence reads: CASKETGYNEQFF. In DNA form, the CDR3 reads TGTGCCAGCAAGGAGACAGGGTACAATGAGCAGTTCTTC.

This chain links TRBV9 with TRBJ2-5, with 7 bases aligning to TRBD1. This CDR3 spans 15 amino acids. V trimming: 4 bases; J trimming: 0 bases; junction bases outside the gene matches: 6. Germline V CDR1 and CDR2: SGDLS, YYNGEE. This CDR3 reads CASSRVGQHQETQYF. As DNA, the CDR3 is TGTGCCAGCAGCCGTGTGGGACAGCACCAAGAGACCCAGTACTTC.

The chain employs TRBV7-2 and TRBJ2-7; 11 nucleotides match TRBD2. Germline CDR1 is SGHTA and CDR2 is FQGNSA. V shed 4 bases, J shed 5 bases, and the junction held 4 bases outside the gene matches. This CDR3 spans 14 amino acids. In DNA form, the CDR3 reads TGTGCCAGCAGCTCTAGCGGGAGGAGCAACGAGCAGTACTTC. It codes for CASSSSGRSNEQYF.

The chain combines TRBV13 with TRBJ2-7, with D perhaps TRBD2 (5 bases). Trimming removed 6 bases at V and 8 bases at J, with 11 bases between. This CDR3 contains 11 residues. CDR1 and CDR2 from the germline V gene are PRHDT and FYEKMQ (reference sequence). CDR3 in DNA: TGTGCCAGCAGGAGCAGCGGACAGCAGTACTTC. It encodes CASRSSGQQYF.

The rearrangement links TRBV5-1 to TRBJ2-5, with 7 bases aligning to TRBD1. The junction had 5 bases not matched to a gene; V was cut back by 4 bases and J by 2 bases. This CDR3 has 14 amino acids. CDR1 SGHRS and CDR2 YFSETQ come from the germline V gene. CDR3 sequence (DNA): TGCGCCAGCAGCGGGGGACAGCCACAAGAGACCCAGTACTTC. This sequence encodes CASSGGQPQETQYF.

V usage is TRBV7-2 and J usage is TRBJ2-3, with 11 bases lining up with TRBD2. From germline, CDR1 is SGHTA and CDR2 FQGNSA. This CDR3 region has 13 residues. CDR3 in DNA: TGTGCTACTGGGCTAGCGGGAGGAAATACGCAGTATTTT. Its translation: CATGLAGGNTQYF.

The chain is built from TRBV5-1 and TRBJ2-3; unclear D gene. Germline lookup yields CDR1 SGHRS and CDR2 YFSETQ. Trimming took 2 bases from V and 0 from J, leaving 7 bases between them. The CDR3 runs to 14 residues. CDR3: CASSLQTSTDTQYF. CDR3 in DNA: TGCGCCAGCAGCTTACAAACCAGCACAGATACGCAGTATTTT.

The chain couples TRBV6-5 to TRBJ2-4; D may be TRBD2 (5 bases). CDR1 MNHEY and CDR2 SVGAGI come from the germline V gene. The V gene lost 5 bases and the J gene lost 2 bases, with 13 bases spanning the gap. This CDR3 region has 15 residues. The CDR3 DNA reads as TGTGCCAGCAGTCCCAGAGGGCGTACCAAAAACATTCAGTACTTC. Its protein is CASSPRGRTKNIQYF.

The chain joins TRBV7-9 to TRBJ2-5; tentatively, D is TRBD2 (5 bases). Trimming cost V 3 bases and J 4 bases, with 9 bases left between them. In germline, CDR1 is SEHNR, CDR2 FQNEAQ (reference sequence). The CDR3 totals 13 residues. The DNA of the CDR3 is TGTGCCAGCAGCTTTGGCGGGCGAGAGACCCAGTACTTC. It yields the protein CASSFGGRETQYF.

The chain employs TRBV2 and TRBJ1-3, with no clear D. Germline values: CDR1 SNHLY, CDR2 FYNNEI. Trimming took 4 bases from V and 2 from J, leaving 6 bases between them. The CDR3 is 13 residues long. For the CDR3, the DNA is TGTGCCAGCAGTGCCGTAACTGGAAACACCATATATTTT. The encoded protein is CASSAVTGNTIYF.

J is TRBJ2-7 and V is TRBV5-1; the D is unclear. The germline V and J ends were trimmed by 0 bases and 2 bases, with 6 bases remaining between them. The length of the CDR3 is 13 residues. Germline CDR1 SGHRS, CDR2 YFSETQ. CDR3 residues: CASSLGGTYEQYF. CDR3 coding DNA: TGCGCCAGCAGCTTGGGAGGAACCTACGAGCAGTACTTC.

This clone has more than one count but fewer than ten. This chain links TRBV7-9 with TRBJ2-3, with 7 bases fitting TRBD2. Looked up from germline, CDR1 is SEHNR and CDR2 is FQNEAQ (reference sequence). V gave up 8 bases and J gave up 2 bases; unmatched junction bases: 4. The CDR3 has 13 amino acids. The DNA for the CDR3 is TGTGCCAGCGGACTAGGATTCACAGATACGCAGTATTTT. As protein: CASGLGFTDTQYF.

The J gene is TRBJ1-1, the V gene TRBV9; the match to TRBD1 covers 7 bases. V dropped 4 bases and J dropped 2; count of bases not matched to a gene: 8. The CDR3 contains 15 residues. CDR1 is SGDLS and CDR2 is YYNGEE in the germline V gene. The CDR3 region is CASSPRDRANTEAFF. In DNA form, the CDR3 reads TGTGCCAGCAGCCCTCGGGACAGAGCAAACACTGAAGCTTTCTTT. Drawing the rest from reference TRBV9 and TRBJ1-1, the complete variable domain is DSGVTQTPKHLITATGQRVTLRCSPRSGDLSVYWYQQSLDQGLQFLIQYYNGEERAKGNILERFSAQQFPDLHSELNLSSLELGDSALYFCASSPRDRANTEAFFGQGTRLTVV.

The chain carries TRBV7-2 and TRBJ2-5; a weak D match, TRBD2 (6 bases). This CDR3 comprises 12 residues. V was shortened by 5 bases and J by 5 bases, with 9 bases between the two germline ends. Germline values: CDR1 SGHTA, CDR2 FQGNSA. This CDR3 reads CASSPRGETQYF. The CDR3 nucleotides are TGTGCCAGCAGCCCCCGGGGGGAGACCCAGTACTTC.